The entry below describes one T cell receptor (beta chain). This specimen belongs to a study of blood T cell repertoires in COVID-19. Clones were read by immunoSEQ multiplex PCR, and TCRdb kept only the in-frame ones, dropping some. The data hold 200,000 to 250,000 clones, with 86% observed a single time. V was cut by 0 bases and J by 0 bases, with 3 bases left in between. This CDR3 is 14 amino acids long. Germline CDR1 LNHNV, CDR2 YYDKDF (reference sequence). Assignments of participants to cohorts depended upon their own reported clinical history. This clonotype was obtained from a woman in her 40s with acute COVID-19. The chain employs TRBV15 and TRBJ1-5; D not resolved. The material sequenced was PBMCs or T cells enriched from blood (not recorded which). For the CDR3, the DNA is TGTGCCACCAGCAGAGACTATAGCAATCAGCCCCAGCATTTT. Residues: CATSRDYSNQPQHF.